The next 7 T cell receptor beta chains were all read from a single sample in a study of T cell changes during pregnancy in multiple sclerosis. Profiling relied on immunoSEQ multiplex PCR, and the TCRdb table lists in-frame clones only, not all of them. The sample holds 100,000 or so clones, 90% to 95% seen once. Sample: peripheral blood, taken in the second trimester of pregnancy. Receptors originate from a female donor with multiple sclerosis, enrolled in a pregnancy study.

As to this clone: Other DNA sequences in this specimen translate into the identical CDR3. The chain is built from TRBV5-1 and TRBJ2-1; 10 bases fit TRBD1. Per the germline V gene, CDR1 is SGHRS and CDR2 is YFSETQ. The CDR3 spans 15 residues. J gave up 4 bases and V 0 bases, and 1 base lay outside the gene matches. The CDR3 spells CASSLGQGAYNEQFF. The CDR3 bases are TGCGCCAGCAGCTTGGGACAGGGGGCATACAATGAGCAGTTCTTC.

The chain's CDR3 is CASSYKGDVLWPQHF. CDR3 bases: TGTGCCAGCAGTTACAAGGGGGACGTTCTTTGGCCCCAGCATTTT. The chain is built from TRBV6-6 and TRBJ1-5; weak D call: TRBD1 (6 bases). CDR3 size: 15 residues. V gave up 2 bases and J gave up 9 bases, with 17 bases separating them. Germline CDR1 is MNHNY and CDR2 is SVGAGI (reference sequence).

The chain employs TRBV6-5 and TRBJ2-7; 9 bases line up with TRBD1. Germline CDR1 reads MNHEY; CDR2 reads SVGAGI. The CDR3 loop spans 15 amino acids. V shed 0 bases and J 6 bases; nucleotides not matched to a gene: 6. CDR3 in DNA: TGTGCCAGCAGTTACTCCGGGACAGGGTACGGCGAGCAGTACTTC. It yields the protein CASSYSGTGYGEQYF.

This clone has more than one count but fewer than ten. The gene calls are TRBV6-5 and TRBJ1-2; 10 bases match TRBD1. The trim removed 4 bases at V and 12 bases at J, leaving 5 bases unmatched. CDR3 size: 12 residues. The germline V gene encodes CDR1 MNHEY and CDR2 SVGAGI. CDR3 sequence: CASSSGTGVHTF. The DNA of the CDR3 is TGTGCCAGCAGTTCCGGGACAGGGGTTCACACCTTC.

The chain is built from TRBV28 and TRBJ2-3, with a possible D match to TRBD2 (6 bases). This CDR3 contains 14 residues. Germline-derived CDR1 and CDR2 are MDHEN and SYDVKM. V was trimmed by 7 bases and J by 7 bases, leaving 18 bases between them. The CDR3 reads CASTTVEAGNTQYF. CDR3 bases: TGTGCCAGCACCACGGTGGAGGCGGGGAATACGCAGTATTTT.

As to this clone: Other DNA sequences within the sample encode an identical CDR3. This chain joins TRBV19 and TRBJ1-1; 9 positions agree with TRBD1. The length of the CDR3 is 14 residues. Looked up from germline, CDR1 is LNHDA and CDR2 is SQIVND (reference sequence). Trimming took 5 bases from V and 1 from J; bases not matched to a gene: 2. Written as DNA, the CDR3 is TGTGCCAGTAGTGTGGACAGGGGGAACACTGAAGCTTTCTTT. It translates to CASSVDRGNTEAFF.

This chain uses TRBV28 with TRBJ1-1; weak D call: TRBD1 (5 bases). Germline V gene sequence: CDR1 MDHEN, CDR2 SYDVKM. V lost 8 bases, J lost 0 bases, and 16 bases lay in between. The CDR3 runs 15 residues. Written as DNA, the CDR3 is TGTGCCAGCTGGAGGGCAGGGATGATGAACACTGAAGCTTTCTTT. Encoded protein: CASWRAGMMNTEAFF.